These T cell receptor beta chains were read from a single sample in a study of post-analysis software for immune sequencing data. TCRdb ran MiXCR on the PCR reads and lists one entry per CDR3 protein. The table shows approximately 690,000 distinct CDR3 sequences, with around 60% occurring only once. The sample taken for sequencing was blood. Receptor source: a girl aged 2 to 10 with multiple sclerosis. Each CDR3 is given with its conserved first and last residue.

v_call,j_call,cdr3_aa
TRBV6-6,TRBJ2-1,CASSYGGEQFF
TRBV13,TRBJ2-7,CASSREALYEQYF
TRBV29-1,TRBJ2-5,CSVRARLHQETQYF
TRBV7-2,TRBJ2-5,CASSPPTQYF
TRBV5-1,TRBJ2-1,CASSLRSLPDDEQFF
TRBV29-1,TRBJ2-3,CSVKSSSDTQYF
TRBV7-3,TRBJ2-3,CASSLKTQGLRTDTQYF
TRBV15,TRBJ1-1,CATSRDPGVHTEAFF
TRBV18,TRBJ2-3,CASSPPGGSKDTQYF
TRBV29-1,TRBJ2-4,CSVLGPNIQYF
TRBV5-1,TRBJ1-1,CASSFLDPNTEAFF
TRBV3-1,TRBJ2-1,CASSLPWDEQFF